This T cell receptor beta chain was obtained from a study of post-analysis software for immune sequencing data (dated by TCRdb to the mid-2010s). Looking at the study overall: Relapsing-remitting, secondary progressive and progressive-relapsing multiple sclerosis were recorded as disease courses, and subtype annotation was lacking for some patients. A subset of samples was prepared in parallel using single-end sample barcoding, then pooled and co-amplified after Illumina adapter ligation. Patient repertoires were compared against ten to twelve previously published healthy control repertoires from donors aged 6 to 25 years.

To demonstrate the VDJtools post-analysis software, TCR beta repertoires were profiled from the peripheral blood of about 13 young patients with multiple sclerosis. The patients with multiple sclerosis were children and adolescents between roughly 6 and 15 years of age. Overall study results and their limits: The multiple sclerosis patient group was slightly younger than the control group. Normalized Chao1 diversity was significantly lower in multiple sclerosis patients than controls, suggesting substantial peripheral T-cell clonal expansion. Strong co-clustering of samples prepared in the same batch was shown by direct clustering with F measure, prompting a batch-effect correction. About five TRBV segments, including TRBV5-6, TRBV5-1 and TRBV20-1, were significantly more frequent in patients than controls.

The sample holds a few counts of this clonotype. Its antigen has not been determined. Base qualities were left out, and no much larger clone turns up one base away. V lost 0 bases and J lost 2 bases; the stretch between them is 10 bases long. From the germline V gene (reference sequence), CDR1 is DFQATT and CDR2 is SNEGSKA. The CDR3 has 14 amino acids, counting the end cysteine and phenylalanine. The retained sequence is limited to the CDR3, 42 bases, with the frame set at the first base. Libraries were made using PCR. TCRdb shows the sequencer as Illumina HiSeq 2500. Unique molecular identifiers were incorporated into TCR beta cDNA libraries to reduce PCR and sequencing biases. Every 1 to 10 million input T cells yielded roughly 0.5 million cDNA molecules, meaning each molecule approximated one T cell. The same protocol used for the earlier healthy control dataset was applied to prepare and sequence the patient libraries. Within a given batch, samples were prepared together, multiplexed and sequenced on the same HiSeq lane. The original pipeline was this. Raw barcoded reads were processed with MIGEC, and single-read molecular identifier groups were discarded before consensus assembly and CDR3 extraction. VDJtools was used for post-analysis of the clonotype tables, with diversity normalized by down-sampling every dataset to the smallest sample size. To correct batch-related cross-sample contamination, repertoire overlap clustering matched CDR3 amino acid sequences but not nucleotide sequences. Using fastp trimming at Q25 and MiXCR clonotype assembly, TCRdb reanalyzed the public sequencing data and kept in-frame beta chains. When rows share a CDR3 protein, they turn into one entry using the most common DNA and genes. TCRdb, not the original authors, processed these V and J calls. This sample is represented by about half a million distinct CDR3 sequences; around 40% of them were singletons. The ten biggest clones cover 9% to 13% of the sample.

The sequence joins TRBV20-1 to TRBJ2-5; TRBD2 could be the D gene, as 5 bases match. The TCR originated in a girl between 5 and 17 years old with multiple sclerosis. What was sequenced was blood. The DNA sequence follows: TGCAGTGCTAGAGAACCTCGGGAACAAGAGACCCAGTACTTC. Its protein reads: CSAREPREQETQYF.